This TCR beta chain stems from a study of T-cell reconstitution after alpha-beta-depleted transplantation in children. About this clonotype: Its antigen is currently unknown.

Study-wide results and caveats: As was reported, about two months after transplant, alpha-beta T cells came from several hundred expanded graft clones. Day-60 TCRbeta diversity that was high in some patients was derived from surviving recipient T cells and thymic progenitors. Newly generated T cells supplied most T-cell counts and diversity one year post-transplant.

TCRbeta library preparation incorporated unique molecular identifiers. TCRdb fed the PCR reads into MiXCR, producing one record per CDR3 protein. The sample has approximately 1,000,000 distinct CDR3 sequences; roughly 29% are singletons. Trimming took 1 base from V and 1 from J, leaving 10 bases between them. The V gene's germline CDR1 is SNHLY and CDR2 FYNNEI. This CDR3 has 15 amino acids. The origin of this receptor is a boy less than two years old who had a stem cell transplant for SCID, so the T cells may come from the graft donor. V usage is TRBV2 and J usage is TRBJ2-5, with D hard to call. The input for sequencing was PBMCs, mostly from graft donor cells, taken 360 days after TCRalphabeta/CD19-depleted stem cell transplant. The CDR3 reads CASSEGFAGQETQYF. The CDR3 nucleotides are TGTGCCAGCAGTGAAGGGTTTGCAGGCCAAGAGACCCAGTACTTC.